Listed here are 17 T cell receptor beta chains from one sample, sequenced in a study of PD-L1 blockade in urothelial cancer. TCRdb keeps only in-frame clones here, not all; method: immunoSEQ multiplex PCR. Here the sample spans some 84,000 clones, roughly 82% being singletons. The input for sequencing was PBMCs, taken around atezolizumab (anti-PD-L1) treatment. The receptor source for this set is a man aged 70 or older with urothelial cancer.

CDR3 bases: TGTGCCAGCTCACTCTCAGGGGTTTACTATGGCTACACCTTC. This codes for CASSLSGVYYGYTF. The rearrangement links TRBV18 to TRBJ1-2; weak D call: TRBD1 (6 bases). The V and J ends lost 4 bases and 3 bases respectively, with 12 bases between them. There are 14 residues in the CDR3. CDR1 is KGHSH and CDR2 is LQKENI in the germline V gene.

V and J are TRBV27 and TRBJ1-4, with no clear D. Germline values: CDR1 MNHEY, CDR2 SMNVEV (reference sequence). There are 14 residues in the CDR3. V lost 6 bases to trimming and J lost 0 bases, with 8 bases between them. CDR3 coding DNA: TGTGCCAGCAGACTAGATTCAACTAATGAAAAACTGTTTTTT. Encoded protein: CASRLDSTNEKLFF.

V usage is TRBV7-9 and J usage is TRBJ2-5; 7 positions agree with TRBD2. Germline loops: CDR1 SEHNR, CDR2 FQNEAQ (reference sequence). The CDR3 has 14 amino acids. V shed 4 bases and J 0 bases; nucleotides not matched to a gene: 2. CDR3 coding DNA: TGTGCCAGCAGCTCGGGACTAAACCAAGAGACCCAGTACTTC. Amino acid sequence: CASSSGLNQETQYF.

V and J are TRBV25-1 and TRBJ1-2; 7 nucleotides agree with TRBD1. Germline trimming cut 4 bases from V and 8 bases from J; bases unmatched to any gene: 4. The CDR3 length is 12 residues. Per the germline V gene, CDR1 is MGHDK and CDR2 is SYGVNS. DNA of the CDR3: TGTGCCAGCAGTGGACAGGGAATCGGCTACACCTTC. This codes for CASSGQGIGYTF.

This clone was observed a single time. This sequence joins TRBV6-1 and TRBJ2-5; TRBD2 agrees at 7 bases. Germline assignment: CDR1 MNHNS and CDR2 SASEGT. CDR3 length equals 16 residues. Trimming removed 1 base from V and 2 bases from J; junction bases left unmatched: 7. The CDR3 here is CASSEVYGLDQETQYF. The CDR3 DNA follows: TGTGCCAGCAGTGAAGTATATGGACTAGATCAAGAGACCCAGTACTTC.

This clone appeared a few times. V usage is TRBV6-4 and J usage is TRBJ2-1; 9 nucleotides align to TRBD1. This CDR3 contains 15 residues. Germline CDR1 is MRHNA and CDR2 is SNTAGT. Trimming at V came to 5 bases and at J to 4 bases, leaving 6 bases not matched to a gene. DNA of the CDR3: TGTGCCAGCAGTCCGGACAGGGGAAGGTACAATGAGCAGTTCTTC. It specifies CASSPDRGRYNEQFF.

The chain recombines TRBV2 with TRBJ1-4; D unresolved. The V and J ends lost 2 bases and 0 bases respectively, with 7 bases between them. The CDR3 sequence is 15 residues long. In germline, CDR1 is SNHLY, CDR2 FYNNEI. DNA of the CDR3: TGTGCCAGCAGTGAATCGGGAACAACTAATGAAAAACTGTTTTTT. As protein: CASSESGTTNEKLFF.

V is TRBV6-5 and J is TRBJ2-3; a possible D gene is TRBD2 (7 bases). V lost 6 bases and J lost 4, with 14 bases in between. This CDR3 is 14 amino acids long. Germline assignment: CDR1 MNHEY and CDR2 SVGAGI. CDR3 region: CASRGGGSADTQYF. The DNA of the CDR3 is TGTGCCAGCAGAGGCGGGGGCTCTGCAGATACGCAGTATTTT.

The gene calls are TRBV5-1 and TRBJ1-1; a possible D gene is TRBD1 (6 bases). Between the trimmed V and J ends, which lost 3 bases and 3 bases, there was a span of 15 bases. Germline values: CDR1 SGHRS, CDR2 YFSETQ. The CDR3 loop spans 15 amino acids. The DNA for the CDR3 is TGCGCCAGCAGCTCAATACAGGGTTCGGACACTGAAGCTTTCTTT. It is translated as CASSSIQGSDTEAFF.

This clone was detected only once. The chain recombines TRBV7-9 with TRBJ2-1; D remains ambiguous. CDR1 and CDR2 from the germline V gene are SEHNR and FQNEAQ (reference sequence). V was cut by 2 bases and J by 7 bases, with 6 bases left in between. This CDR3 contains 12 residues. The CDR3 DNA reads as TGTGCCAGCAGCTTATACGGTAATGAGCAGTTCTTC. It translates to CASSLYGNEQFF.

V is TRBV5-1 and J is TRBJ2-3, with 10 positions matching TRBD2. The CDR3 extends over 19 amino acids. Germline V gives CDR1 SGHRS, CDR2 YFSETQ. V was pared by 0 bases and J by 2 bases, with 12 bases of the junction left unmatched. This chain's CDR3 is CASSLDGLAGALFTDTQYF. CDR3 sequence (DNA): TGCGCCAGCAGCTTGGATGGTCTAGCGGGGGCCCTTTTCACAGATACGCAGTATTTT. Drawing the rest from reference TRBV5-1 and TRBJ2-3, the complete variable domain is KAGVTQTPRYLIKTRGQQVTLSCSPISGHRSVSWYQQTPGQGLQFLFEYFSETQRNKGNFPGRFSGRQFSNSRSEMNVSTLELGDSALYLCASSLDGLAGALFTDTQYFGPGTRLTVL.

This clone was counted once. The rearrangement joins TRBV7-2 to TRBJ1-3; D gene uncertain. V was trimmed by 3 bases and J by 0 bases, leaving 9 bases between them. CDR1 SGHTA and CDR2 FQGNSA come from the germline V gene. CDR3 length: 15 amino acids. CDR3 bases: TGTGCCAGCAGCTTTTACGGTGCCTCTGGAAACACCATATATTTT. Its translation: CASSFYGASGNTIYF.

This chain links TRBV5-4 with TRBJ1-2; possible D gene TRBD1, 5 bases. Germline CDR1 and CDR2: SGHNT and YYREEE (reference sequence). Trimming took 0 bases from V and 0 from J, leaving 12 bases between them. This CDR3 comprises 16 residues. The DNA of the CDR3 is TGTGCCAGCAGCTTGGGACAGCCCAACACTAACTATGGCTACACCTTC. It translates to CASSLGQPNTNYGYTF.

The chain combines TRBV6-4 with TRBJ2-3; 7 nucleotides agree with TRBD2. V gave up 3 bases and J gave up 4 bases; unmatched junction bases: 4. Germline V gene data show CDR1 as MRHNA and CDR2 as SNTAGT. This CDR3 comprises 14 residues. The CDR3 bases are TGTGCCAGCAGTGAAACTAGCGACGCAGATACGCAGTATTTT. Translated, it gives CASSETSDADTQYF.

The J gene is TRBJ1-4, the V gene TRBV6-1; a weak D match, TRBD1 (5 bases). This CDR3 is built from 15 residues. Germline V gene data show CDR1 as MNHNS and CDR2 as SASEGT. V shed 4 bases and J shed 1 base, with 10 bases lying between them. The CDR3 DNA reads as TGTGCCAGCAGTGCCACAGGTTTAACTAATGAAAAACTGTTTTTT. Translating it yields CASSATGLTNEKLFF.

V usage is TRBV28 and J usage is TRBJ1-1; 7 positions agree with TRBD1. The V gene end was trimmed by 5 bases and the J gene end by 0 bases; junction bases not matched to a gene: 6. In germline, CDR1 is MDHEN, CDR2 SYDVKM. The CDR3 contains 15 residues. CDR3 coding DNA: TGTGCCAGCAGTCCAGGACAGGTCATGAACACTGAAGCTTTCTTT. Amino acids: CASSPGQVMNTEAFF.

This clone was counted at least ten times. V and J are TRBV11-2 and TRBJ2-3; unclear D gene. The V gene lost 5 bases and the J gene lost 4 bases, with 13 bases spanning the gap. CDR3 length: 14 residues. CDR1 and CDR2 from the germline V gene are SGHAT and FQNNGV. The chain's CDR3 is CASSTSVDSDTQYF. In DNA form, the CDR3 reads TGTGCCAGCAGCACAAGTGTTGACTCAGATACGCAGTATTTT.